This T cell receptor beta chain was retrieved from a study of identical twins (dated by TCRdb to 2015 to 2016). Regarding the study in general: To test whether fetal clonotypes persist, the study used deep sequencing on TCR alpha and beta repertoires from monozygotic twins, unrelated adults of various ages, and cord blood. Replicate twin experiments were performed at different times using different library preparation protocols to rule out contamination.

Every donor was a healthy Caucasian. The twin cohort consisted of three pairs of female monozygotic twins, all aged roughly 18 to 30 years. RNA for TCR libraries was isolated from peripheral blood mononuclear cells. The CDR3 runs 14 residues from the cysteine to the phenylalanine. The retained sequence is limited to the CDR3, 42 bases, with the frame set at the first base. At the junction V is shortened by 6 bases and J by 2 bases, with 13 bases in between. There are many counts of this clonotype. Its specific antigen is unknown. Per-base qualities were not stored, and no clone one base away is much larger. What the study reported, not specific to this receptor: In monozygotic twins, out-of-frame TCR alpha sharing was systematically underestimated by recombination models, although the models agreed with sharing between unrelated individuals. Conclusions relied on cross-sectional statistical analysis, since the same donors could not be followed over many years. Excess twin sharing in beta out-of-frame sequences was weaker because fewer shared sequences lowered the signal-to-noise ratio. Invariant T cells such as MAIT and iNKT could partly confound zero-insertion analyses, though diverse VJ usage argued against this for most clonotypes. Compared with coincidental sharing between unrelated individuals, an excess of low generation-probability sequences was observed among out-of-frame TCR alpha sequences shared between twins. Abundant cord blood beta clonotypes carried fewer insertions; young adult naive repertoires showed a weaker similar trend, while memory repertoires showed none.

Library preparation used 5' RACE. The sequencing machine was an Illumina HiSeq 2000. Template switching added a universal primer binding site, and the final cDNA carried a unique molecular identifier that allowed TCR cDNA molecules to be counted accurately. Specific primers in the conserved constant-segment region were used to synthesize first-strand cDNA for TCR alpha and beta chains. To control for contamination, each cDNA library was double barcoded with a SMART-Mk sample barcode plus Illumina barcodes. Two successive PCR steps introduced TruSeq adapter sequences along with Illumina sample barcodes. The TCR alpha and beta cDNA libraries were sequenced on the Illumina HiSeq platform using custom primers. The original pipeline was this. MiGEC was used to process raw reads and extract unique molecular identifiers, and MiXCR was used to find CDR3 positions. For each individual, recombination models were inferred using an EM algorithm with the repgenHMM and IGoR tools. The analysis of shared clonotypes was done with the tcR package in R, with sharing normalized by the product of cloneset sizes. To study raw recombination without the effects of thymic and clonal selection, out-of-frame nonproductive sequences were analyzed. The raw public data were reprocessed by TCRdb itself: fastp quality trimming at Q25, MiXCR clonotype calling, in-frame beta chains only. One record per CDR3 amino acid sequence lists the most common genes and DNA. The V and J calls shown here were made by TCRdb, not taken from the authors' results. The sample profile shows around 650,000 distinct CDR3 sequences; roughly 7.1% of them were found once. The ten largest clones add up to about 1.5% of the sample.

Separately, the same data were catalogued under a study of yellow fever vaccine responses in identical twins. Per the second study: According to the authors, the vaccine-induced T cell response in identical twins seemed to be partly convergent and partly specific to each individual. The study precisely tracked vaccine-responding T cell clones in identical twins.

The sequenced sample consisted of PBMCs. The receptor was derived from a woman aged 18-29 years in good health. The chain is assembled from TRBV12-3 or TRBV12-4 and TRBJ1-2, and TRBD1 may be the D gene, going by 6 matching bases. The DNA sequence is TGTGCCAGCAGCCCCCCGAGGGGGAACTATGGCTACACCTTC. It translates as CASSPPRGNYGYTF.